Listed here is a single T cell receptor beta chain. Antigen: not known. The sample is drawn from a study of cytomegalovirus exposure and HLA in healthy donors. With 60 Vbeta and 13 Jbeta primers, the PCR was carried out. Profiling relied on immunoSEQ multiplex PCR, and the TCRdb table lists in-frame clones only, not all of them. This table holds 120,000 to 150,000 clones, approximately 70% found once. Study-level results: Excluded: some indistinguishable V segments such as TRBV6-2 and TRBV6-3.

This CDR3 contains 18 residues. Germline V gene data show CDR1 as MDHEN and CDR2 as SYDVKM. V was clipped by 5 bases and J by 5 bases; unmatched bases: 20. The TCR comes from a woman in her twenties or thirties in good health and CMV-seronegative. The material sequenced was PBMCs. V usage is TRBV28 and J usage is TRBJ2-5; 7 nucleotides line up with TRBD2. In nucleotides, the CDR3 is TGTGCCAGCAGTCTTCCCCTCGGTAGGGGCGGGGGAGAGGAGACCCAGTACTTC. As protein: CASSLPLGRGGGEETQYF.